The clone carrying this T cell receptor beta chain was counted many times. Sequenced material consisted of expressed TCRB transcripts (all of the isolated RNA was reverse transcribed). The table came from immunoSEQ multiplex PCR; TCRdb's copy has only in-frame clones and leaves some out. The profile shows about 240,000 clones, about 30% of them singletons. This CDR3 has 13 amino acids. The germline gives CDR1 SGHDT, CDR2 YYEEEE. Trimming removed 1 base at V and 3 bases at J, with 7 bases between. The sample originates from a study of beta chain features in type 1 diabetes. The sequence was collected from a man younger than 40 in good health. Sequenced: central memory CD4+ T cells from blood. The chain recombines TRBV5-6 with TRBJ2-5; no clear D. The CDR3 spells CASSLWVEETQYF. In DNA form, the CDR3 reads TGTGCCAGCAGCTTGTGGGTGGAAGAGACCCAGTACTTC. Combining the CDR3 with reference TRBV5-6 and TRBJ2-5 gives the whole variable domain DAGVTQSPTHLIKTRGQQVTLRCSPKSGHDTVSWYQQALGQGPQFIFQYYEEEERQRGNFPDRFSGHQFPNYSSELNVNALLLGDSALYLCASSLWVEETQYFGPGTRLLVL.